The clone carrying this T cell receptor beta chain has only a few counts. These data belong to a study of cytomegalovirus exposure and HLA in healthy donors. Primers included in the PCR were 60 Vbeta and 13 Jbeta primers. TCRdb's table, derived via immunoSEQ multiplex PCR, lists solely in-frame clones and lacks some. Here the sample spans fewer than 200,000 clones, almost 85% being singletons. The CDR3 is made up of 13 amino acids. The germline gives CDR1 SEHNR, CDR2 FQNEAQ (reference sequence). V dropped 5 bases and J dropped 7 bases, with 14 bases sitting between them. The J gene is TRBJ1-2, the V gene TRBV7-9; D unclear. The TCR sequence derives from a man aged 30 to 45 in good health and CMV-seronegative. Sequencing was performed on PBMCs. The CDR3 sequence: CASSRGEFAGYTF. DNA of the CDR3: TGTGCCAGCAGCCGCGGGGAGTTCGCTGGCTACACCTTC.